One sample yielded the 26 T cell receptor beta chains listed below, sequenced in a study of T cells expressing NK-cell markers (dated by TCRdb to 2018 to 2021). Receptors were amplified or captured by 5' RACE. The instrument given in TCRdb is Illumina HiSeq 2000. With the reads reprocessed by TCRdb, a single entry stands for each CDR3 protein sequence and no DNA is reported. The table held for this sample gives hundreds of thousands of distinct CDR3 sequences. The ten largest account for roughly 5.4% of the sample. The material sequenced was blood T cells: a sorted CD56 or NKG2C T cell subset, CD4+ or CD8+ T cells, or bulk PBMC T cells (not recorded which). These receptors all come from a man aged 18-70 years in good health.

The chain recombines TRBV6-1 with TRBJ1-2; TCRdb proposes TRBD1, but this gene call is untestable without DNA. Per germline, CDR1 MNHNS and CDR2 SASEGT. CDR3 size: 15 residues. The CDR3: CASRKPGQGAYGYTF.

CDR3 in amino acids: CSAGGGGALTDTQYF. V gene TRBV20-1 combines with J gene TRBJ2-3; TCRdb names TRBD2, which stays unverified in the absence of DNA. Germline CDR1 is DFQATT and CDR2 is SNEGSKA (reference sequence). The CDR3 loop spans 15 amino acids.

V is TRBV5-1 and J is TRBJ1-4; checking the TCRdb D call of TRBD1 is not possible without DNA. The CDR3 totals 15 residues. Germline V gives CDR1 SGHRS, CDR2 YFSETQ. The CDR3: CASRHPGSPNEKLFF.

The rearrangement joins TRBV2 to TRBJ2-7. CDR3 length equals 13 residues. The germline gives CDR1 SNHLY, CDR2 FYNNEI. The CDR3 loop reads CASTILRVSEQYF.

V and J are TRBV11-3 and TRBJ2-7. The CDR3 extends over 13 amino acids. Looked up from germline, CDR1 is SGHNT and CDR2 is YENEEA. The CDR3 region is CASSRITGYEQYF.

The gene calls are TRBV3-1 and TRBJ1-6; lacking DNA, the TRBD1 call made by TCRdb goes unchecked. Germline CDR1 LGHDT, CDR2 YNNKEL (reference sequence). CDR3 length equals 16 residues. The CDR3 reads CASSQDHRTDNSPLHF.

The CDR3 loop is CASSLGQGAFSYEQYF. This chain connects TRBV5-1 to TRBJ2-7; TCRdb returns TRBD2, unconfirmable since there is no DNA. Germline CDR1 and CDR2: SGHRS and YFSETQ. This CDR3 has 16 residues.

The rearrangement links TRBV29-1 to TRBJ2-7; the D call of TRBD1 rests on TCRdb alone, since no DNA is present to check it. CDR3 length: 14 amino acids. Germline CDR1 reads SQVTM; CDR2 reads ANQGSEA. CDR3 amino acids: CSAEGAGGSYEQYF.

V is TRBV12-3 or TRBV12-4 and J is TRBJ2-1. The CDR3 is 19 residues long. The CDR3 region is CASSFRFLKGSSSYNEQFF.

V gene TRBV12-3 or TRBV12-4 combines with J gene TRBJ2-2; no DNA is available, so the TRBD1 call from TCRdb remains unchecked. This CDR3 comprises 15 residues. The CDR3 here is CASSLTPPGTGELFF.

The chain combines TRBV7-9 with TRBJ1-1. Germline V gene sequence: CDR1 SEHNR, CDR2 FQNEAQ (reference sequence). The CDR3 consists of 15 residues. The CDR3 is CASSFYRQGLTEAFF.

The chain joins TRBV3-1 to TRBJ2-1; TCRdb gives TRBD1 as the D gene, but with no DNA this cannot be confirmed. Germline V CDR1 and CDR2: LGHDT, YNNKEL (reference sequence). This CDR3 is 13 amino acids long. CDR3 in amino acids: CASGPSSYNEQFF.

This rearrangement joins TRBV7-2 to TRBJ2-1; no DNA is available, so the TRBD2 call from TCRdb remains unchecked. CDR1 is SGHTA, CDR2 FQGNSA, per germline. CDR3 length: 16 amino acids. The CDR3 protein is CASSLEMAGGHNEQFF. Full variable domain (remainder filled in from reference TRBV7-2 and TRBJ2-1): GAGVSQSPSNKVTEKGKDVELRCDPISGHTALYWYRQSLGQGLEFLIYFQGNSAPDKSGLPSDRFSAERTGGSVSTLTIQRTQQEDSAVYLCASSLEMAGGHNEQFFGPGTRLTVL.

V is TRBV6-5 and J is TRBJ2-5; TCRdb's D call, TRBD1, is unchecked because there is no DNA. Germline V gene lookup returns CDR1 MNHEY and CDR2 SVGAGI. The CDR3 spans 14 residues. The CDR3 sequence: CASSYGTGAPSQYF.

The J gene is TRBJ2-4, the V gene TRBV12-3 or TRBV12-4; TCRdb names TRBD1, which stays unverified in the absence of DNA. The CDR3 totals 16 residues. The CDR3 protein is CASSLRQGLAKNIQYF.

The V and J genes are TRBV6-1 and TRBJ2-2. This CDR3 spans 14 amino acids. The V gene's germline CDR1 is MNHNS and CDR2 SASEGT. CDR3 loop: CASNSGNTGELFFF.

The chain carries TRBV6-5 and TRBJ2-1; TCRdb designates TRBD1, a call that cannot be tested without DNA. Per germline, CDR1 MNHEY and CDR2 SVGAGI. This CDR3 has 16 amino acids. This CDR3 reads CASSYAGTGVDNEQFF.

This sequence joins TRBV7-9 and TRBJ2-7; TCRdb calls TRBD1, which cannot be checked without DNA. CDR1 and CDR2 from the germline V gene are SEHNR and FQNEAQ (reference sequence). The CDR3 spans 15 residues. Here the CDR3 reads CASRRTGVSSYEQYF.

This chain connects TRBV4-1 to TRBJ1-6; with no DNA, the TCRdb D assignment of TRBD1 cannot be verified. This CDR3 is 16 amino acids long. The germline CDR1 and CDR2 sequences are MGHRA and YSYEKL. The CDR3 protein is CASSQGRAYGKSPLHF.

V and J are TRBV20-1 and TRBJ1-1; TCRdb calls TRBD1, which cannot be checked without DNA. The CDR3 is 16 amino acids. CDR1 is DFQATT and CDR2 is SNEGSKA in the germline V gene (reference sequence). CDR3 loop: CSVRTGGIKQNTEAFF.

The chain employs TRBV3-1 and TRBJ2-7; the D call from TCRdb, TRBD2, cannot be confirmed without DNA. The CDR3 consists of 16 residues. From germline, CDR1 is LGHDT and CDR2 YNNKEL (reference sequence). CDR3 in amino acids: CASSQVPSGISYEQYF.

The V gene is TRBV27, the J gene TRBJ2-3; TCRdb reports TRBD1, a call that lacks DNA to check it against. Germline CDR1 is MNHEY and CDR2 is SMNVEV (reference sequence). There are 15 residues in the CDR3. This CDR3 reads CASASLGAGTDTQYF.

CDR3: CASSIDRRTDTQYF. The V gene is TRBV5-6, the J gene TRBJ2-3; the TRBD1 assignment by TCRdb is unverifiable without DNA. The CDR3 covers 14 residues. Germline CDR1 reads SGHDT; CDR2 reads YYEEEE.

The rearrangement joins TRBV3-1 to TRBJ2-7; TCRdb's D gene call, TRBD2, goes unchecked for lack of DNA. CDR1 is LGHDT, CDR2 YNNKEL, per germline (reference sequence). CDR3 length: 14 amino acids. The CDR3 sequence is CASSQGGGSYEQYF.

The rearrangement joins TRBV5-1 to TRBJ1-2. CDR3 length equals 11 residues. Germline assignment: CDR1 SGHRS and CDR2 YFSETQ. CDR3: CASGGVYGYTF. Filled out from reference TRBV5-1 and TRBJ1-2, the complete variable domain reads KAGVTQTPRYLIKTRGQQVTLSCSPISGHRSVSWYQQTPGQGLQFLFEYFSETQRNKGNFPGRFSGRQFSNSRSEMNVSTLELGDSALYLCASGGVYGYTFGSGTRLTVV.

This sequence joins TRBV20-1 and TRBJ2-5. The length of the CDR3 is 14 residues. Germline V gene sequence: CDR1 DFQATT, CDR2 SNEGSKA (reference sequence). This CDR3 reads CSAGEDELRETQYF.